Listed here are 25 T cell receptor beta chains from one sample, sequenced in a study of regulatory T cells in long-lasting Graves disease. Sample time point: persistent/refractory GD, antithyroid drugs over 5 years with positive TRAb. RNA extracted from PBMCs served as the sequencing template. Libraries of TCR beta came from iRepertoire HTBI primers plus Arm-PCR of CDR3 regions. TCRdb re-analysed the multiplex PCR reads in MiXCR, keeping a single row per CDR3 protein. This sample has under 500,000 distinct CDR3 sequences, with around 20% found just once. The source material was peripheral blood mononuclear cells (PBMCs), sampled when the disease was refractory, from a patient treated with antithyroid drugs. Source of these receptors: a female donor with Graves disease.

This clonotype was detected ten times or more. V and J are TRBV2 and TRBJ2-4; 14 positions agree with TRBD2. The trim removed 8 bases at V and 3 bases at J, leaving 6 bases unmatched. The CDR3 has 16 amino acids. CDR1 is SNHLY and CDR2 is FYNNEI in the germline V gene. The CDR3 DNA sequence: TGTGCCAGCGCCGGACTAGCGGGAGGTCGCAAAAACATTCAGTACTTC. Translated, it gives CASAGLAGGRKNIQYF.

This clonotype occurred a few times. The chain uses TRBV7-2 and TRBJ2-1; 10 bases fit TRBD2. With V trimmed by 0 bases and J by 4 bases, 3 bases remained unmatched. CDR3 length equals 16 residues. Germline V gene data show CDR1 as SGHTA and CDR2 as FQGNSA. The CDR3 spells CASSLASAGGYNEQFF. The CDR3 coding sequence is TGTGCCAGCAGCTTAGCCTCAGCGGGGGGGTACAATGAGCAGTTCTTC.

The rearrangement links TRBV2 to TRBJ2-3, with 11 bases matching TRBD2. Germline V gene data show CDR1 as SNHLY and CDR2 as FYNNEI. The CDR3 covers 17 residues. Trimming took 5 bases from V and 0 from J; bases not matched to a gene: 7. This CDR3 is CASSSNRLAGSTDTQYF. CDR3 nucleotide sequence: TGTGCCAGCAGTTCCAACCGACTAGCGGGAAGCACAGATACGCAGTATTTT.

This clonotype was found a few times. Just one base apart from a much larger clone, this may be a read error. This chain joins TRBV12-3 or TRBV12-4 and TRBJ1-2; no clear D. The CDR3 loop spans 14 amino acids. Trimming left V 5 bases short and J 14 bases short, with 24 bases between. Here the CDR3 reads CASSLGVGGDSLTF. The CDR3 coding sequence is TGTGCCAGCAGTCTTGGGGTCGGCGGGGATTCTCTAACCTTC.

This CDR3 reads CASSPTTSIYEQYF. The CDR3 bases are TGTGCCAGCAGCCCTACGACTAGTATCTACGAGCAGTACTTC. The chain links TRBV7-9 to TRBJ2-7, with D possibly matching TRBD2 (6 bases). The CDR3 runs 14 residues. Trimming took off 5 bases at V and 3 bases at J, with 14 bases between the two ends. Looked up from germline, CDR1 is SEHNR and CDR2 is FQNEAQ (reference sequence).

This clonotype was counted once. The chain employs TRBV10-3 and TRBJ2-5, with a tentative D call TRBD2 (7 bases). The DNA matches TRBJ2-7 better at its end, which makes the J call doubtful. This CDR3 is 13 amino acids long. In germline, CDR1 is ENHRY, CDR2 SYGVKD. CDR3 loop: CAISGGGGHEQYF. DNA for the CDR3: TGTGCCATCAGTGGGGGGGGGGGGCACGAGCAGTACTTC.

This sequence joins TRBV27 and TRBJ1-2; TRBD1 aligns across 9 bases. V was pared by 2 bases and J by 8 bases, with 6 bases of the junction left unmatched. The germline V gene encodes CDR1 MNHEY and CDR2 SMNVEV (reference sequence). The CDR3 runs 14 residues. The CDR3 loop is CASSLTRQGVGYTF. CDR3 nucleotides: TGTGCCAGCAGTTTAACCCGACAGGGGGTAGGCTACACCTTC.

The J gene is TRBJ1-5, the V gene TRBV15; a possible D gene is TRBD1 (5 bases). This CDR3 is 14 amino acids long. Germline assignment: CDR1 LNHNV and CDR2 YYDKDF (reference sequence). Trimming took off 3 bases at V and 7 bases at J, with 13 bases between the two ends. The chain's CDR3 is CATSSESRDQPQHF. The CDR3 region has the DNA TGTGCCACCAGCAGCGAGTCCAGGGACCAGCCCCAGCATTTT.

This clonotype was seen a few times. V is TRBV19 and J is TRBJ1-1; 9 nucleotides line up with TRBD1. V gave up 3 bases and J gave up 7 bases; unmatched junction bases: 3. Per germline, CDR1 LNHDA and CDR2 SQIVND (reference sequence). The CDR3 is 13 amino acids. Written as DNA, the CDR3 is TGTGCCAGTAGTATGACAGGGGGGGTTGAAGCTTTCTTT. This translates into CASSMTGGVEAFF.

Only a few counts were recorded for this clonotype. The V and J genes are TRBV19 and TRBJ1-2; the match to TRBD1 covers 10 bases. Germline CDR1 reads LNHDA; CDR2 reads SQIVND (reference sequence). The CDR3 covers 14 residues. With V trimmed by 10 bases and J by 2 bases, 7 bases remained unmatched. In DNA, the CDR3 is TGTGCCATTAAACGGACAGGGGGGAACTATGGCTACACCTTC. It yields the protein CAIKRTGGNYGYTF.

This clonotype occurred many times. The chain combines TRBV6-2 or TRBV6-3 with TRBJ1-5; D is unresolved. Trimming stripped 2 bases from V and 2 bases from J, with 10 bases between. Germline assignment: CDR1 MNHEY and CDR2 SVGEGT. The CDR3 covers 15 residues. CDR3: CASSYVGLGNQPQHF. The DNA of the CDR3 is TGTGCCAGCAGTTACGTTGGATTGGGCAATCAGCCCCAGCATTTT.

The chain combines TRBV12-3 or TRBV12-4 with TRBJ1-4; TRBD1 agrees at 8 bases. V gave up 6 bases and J gave up 11 bases; unmatched junction bases: 17. This CDR3 has 16 amino acids. DNA of the CDR3: TGTGCCAGCAGCCCCAGGGGGCGTAATGAAAAACTGAAACTGTTTTTT. It yields the protein CASSPRGRNEKLKLFF.

This chain uses TRBV6-1 with TRBJ1-6; 7 bases agree with TRBD1. The junction had 5 bases not matched to a gene; V was cut back by 3 bases and J by 9 bases. The CDR3 contains 14 residues. The germline V gene has CDR1 MNHNS and CDR2 SASEGT. CDR3 sequence reads: CASSDSGTVSPLHF. The DNA for the CDR3 is TGTGCCAGCAGTGATTCCGGGACAGTTTCACCCCTCCACTTT.

In this sample, this clonotype turned up a few times. The chain combines TRBV27 with TRBJ2-7, with 12 bases that match TRBD1. Germline-derived CDR1 and CDR2 are MNHEY and SMNVEV (reference sequence). V gave up 4 bases and J gave up 5 bases; unmatched junction bases: 3. This CDR3 is 14 amino acids long. CDR3 in DNA: TGTGCCAGCAGTTGGGGACAGGGGGCCGACGAGCAGTACTTC. Amino acids: CASSWGQGADEQYF.

A few counts support this clonotype. Sequence at one end of the junction differs from germline and may be a read error. This rearrangement joins TRBV7-9 to TRBJ2-5, with 7 bases matching TRBD2. Germline lookup yields CDR1 SEHNR and CDR2 FQNEAQ (reference sequence). The CDR3 extends over 13 amino acids. In nucleotides, the CDR3 is TGTGCCAGCAGCCAAGCGGGGCAAGAGGCCCAGTACTTC. It yields the protein CASSQAGQEAQYF.

This clonotype was recorded at least ten times. This chain links TRBV3-1 with TRBJ1-3; D ambiguous. V gave up 2 bases and J gave up 6 bases, with 17 bases separating them. The length of the CDR3 is 16 residues. Germline V gene lookup returns CDR1 LGHDT and CDR2 YNNKEL (reference sequence). The CDR3 sequence is CASSQSPNSRENTIYF. As DNA, the CDR3 is TGTGCCAGCAGCCAAAGCCCTAACTCCCGCGAAAACACCATATATTTT. Full variable domain (remainder filled in from reference TRBV3-1 and TRBJ1-3): DTAVSQTPKYLVTQMGNDKSIKCEQNLGHDTMYWYKQDSKKFLKIMFSYNNKELIINETVPNRFSPKSPDKAHLNLHINSLELGDSAVYFCASSQSPNSRENTIYFGEGSWLTVV.

This clonotype was counted many times. The junction does not match germline at one end; this may be a read error. The chain uses TRBV28 and TRBJ2-7, with 9 nucleotides matching TRBD2. This CDR3 is built from 15 residues. The germline V gene encodes CDR1 MDHEN and CDR2 SYDVKM. The CDR3 spells CLTRGSSGRVYEQYF. DNA for the CDR3: TGCCTGACCAGAGGGAGTAGCGGGAGAGTCTACGAGCAGTACTTC.

This clonotype was recorded at least ten times. One end of the junction does not line up with germline, which may come from a read error. This chain links TRBV28 with TRBJ2-5, with D perhaps matching TRBD1 (5 bases). The CDR3 covers 13 residues. Germline V gene data show CDR1 as MDHEN and CDR2 as SYDVKM. CDR3 coding DNA: TGTGCCAGCAGTTTAGGGCAGGGCCGCACTTTGCACTTC. Translating gives CASSLGQGRTLHF.

The table lists this clonotype with many counts. The chain uses TRBV5-5 and TRBJ2-7; 14 nucleotides line up with TRBD2. This CDR3 region has 15 residues. V lost 5 bases to trimming and J lost 5 bases; unmatched junction nucleotides: 6. The germline V gene has CDR1 SGHKS and CDR2 YYEKEE (reference sequence). CDR3 DNA sequence: TGTGCCAGCAGTCAGGGACTAGCGGGAGCCGACGAGCAGTACTTC. Protein product: CASSQGLAGADEQYF. Full variable domain (missing parts from reference TRBV5-5 and TRBJ2-7): DAGVTQSPTHLIKTRGQQVTLRCSPISGHKSVSWYQQVLGQGPQFIFQYYEKEERGRGNFPDRFSARQFPNYSSELNVNALLLGDSALYLCASSQGLAGADEQYFGPGTRLTVT.

A word on this clonotype: The likely explanation is a read error, given a far larger clone one base away. The V and J genes are TRBV6-1 and TRBJ2-7, with unresolved D. Germline V gene lookup returns CDR1 MNHNS and CDR2 SASEGT. The V end lost 5 bases, the J end lost 0 bases, and 5 bases lay between the germline ends. This CDR3 spans 12 amino acids. The CDR3 reads CASSNVSYEQYF. The CDR3 DNA follows: TGTGCCAGCAGTAACGTCTCCTACGAGCAGTACTTC.

This clonotype was observed at least ten times. The genes are TRBV30 and TRBJ2-7, with 10 bases identical to TRBD2. Germline V lookup: CDR1 GTSNPN, CDR2 SVGIG (reference sequence). The CDR3 loop spans 14 amino acids. V was clipped by 4 bases and J by 6 bases; unmatched bases: 9. The CDR3 DNA reads TGTGCCTGGATGAGGGCTAGCGGGAGCATCGAGCAGTACTTC. Translating it yields CAWMRASGSIEQYF.

There are a few counts of this clonotype. The chain uses TRBV3-1 and TRBJ1-2, with a weak D call TRBD1 (6 bases). Trimming pared 1 base from V and 7 bases from J, leaving 16 bases between. The CDR3 consists of 15 residues. In germline, CDR1 is LGHDT, CDR2 YNNKEL (reference sequence). The CDR3 DNA is TGTGCCAGCAGCCAAGTCGGGGGCCGACTTCTTGGCTACACCTTC. Translated, it gives CASSQVGGRLLGYTF.

The chain carries TRBV27 and TRBJ2-1; TRBD2 agrees at 11 bases. The CDR3 has 15 residues. Germline-derived CDR1 and CDR2 are MNHEY and SMNVEV (reference sequence). V lost 3 bases and J lost 8; bases outside the gene matches: 6. The chain's CDR3 is CASSFLAGGPYEQFF. CDR3 in DNA: TGTGCCAGCAGTTTTTTAGCGGGAGGGCCCTATGAGCAGTTCTTC.

The V gene is TRBV6-1, the J gene TRBJ2-7; 9 bases line up with TRBD1. This CDR3 region has 17 residues. Trimming took 2 bases from V and 6 from J; bases not matched to a gene: 14. CDR1 is MNHNS, CDR2 SASEGT, per germline. CDR3 sequence reads: CASSELGGTGSFGEQYF. CDR3 DNA sequence: TGTGCCAGCAGTGAACTGGGTGGGACAGGGTCGTTTGGCGAGCAGTACTTC.

This clonotype has a handful of counts. An end of the junction does not agree with germline; a read error may underlie this. The chain uses TRBV6-2 or TRBV6-3 and TRBJ1-4; D possibly corresponds to TRBD1 (5 bases). CDR1 and CDR2 (germline): MNHEY, SVGEGT. CDR3 length: 19 amino acids. The CDR3 DNA reads TGTGCCAGCAGTTACTCGGTTAGAGGGGAGTGGGCAACTAATGGAAAACTGTTTTTT. This gives the protein CASSYSVRGEWATNGKLFF.